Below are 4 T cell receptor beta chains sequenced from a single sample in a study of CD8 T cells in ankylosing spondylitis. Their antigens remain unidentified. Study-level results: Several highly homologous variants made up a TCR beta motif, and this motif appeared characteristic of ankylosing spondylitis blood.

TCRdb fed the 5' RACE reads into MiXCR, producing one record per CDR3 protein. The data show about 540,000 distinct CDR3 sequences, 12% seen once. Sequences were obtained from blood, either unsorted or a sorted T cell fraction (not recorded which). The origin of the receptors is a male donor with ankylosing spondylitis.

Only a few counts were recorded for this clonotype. The CDR3: CASSSQTDSNEQFF. The CDR3 DNA reads TGCGCCAGCAGCTCACAAACGGACAGCAATGAGCAGTTCTTC. The chain couples TRBV5-1 to TRBJ2-1, with TRBD1 as a possible D gene (6 bases). Trimming stripped 3 bases from V and 6 bases from J, with 13 bases between. The CDR3 contains 14 residues. The germline V gene encodes CDR1 SGHRS and CDR2 YFSETQ.

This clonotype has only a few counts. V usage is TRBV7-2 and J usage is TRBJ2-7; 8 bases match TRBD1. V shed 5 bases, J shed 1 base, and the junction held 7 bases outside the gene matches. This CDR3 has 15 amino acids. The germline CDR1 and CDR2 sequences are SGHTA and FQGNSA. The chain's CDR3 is CASSPTGGSSYEQYF. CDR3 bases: TGTGCCAGCAGCCCAACAGGGGGTTCATCCTACGAGCAGTACTTC.

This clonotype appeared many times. The CDR3: CASSSGQIENSPLHF. The CDR3 DNA reads TGTGCCAGCAGCTCGGGACAGATCGAAAATTCACCCCTCCACTTT. This sequence joins TRBV5-6 and TRBJ1-6; 7 bases align to TRBD1. Germline V gene data show CDR1 as SGHDT and CDR2 as YYEEEE. Trimming cost V 3 bases and J 7 bases; bases outside gene matches: 7. The CDR3 contains 15 residues.

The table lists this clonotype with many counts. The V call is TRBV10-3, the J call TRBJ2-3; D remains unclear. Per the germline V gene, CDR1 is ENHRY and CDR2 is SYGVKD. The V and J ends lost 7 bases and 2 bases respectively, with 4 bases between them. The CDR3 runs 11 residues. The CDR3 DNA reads TGTGCCATCAAATCCACAGATACGCAGTATTTT. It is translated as CAIKSTDTQYF.